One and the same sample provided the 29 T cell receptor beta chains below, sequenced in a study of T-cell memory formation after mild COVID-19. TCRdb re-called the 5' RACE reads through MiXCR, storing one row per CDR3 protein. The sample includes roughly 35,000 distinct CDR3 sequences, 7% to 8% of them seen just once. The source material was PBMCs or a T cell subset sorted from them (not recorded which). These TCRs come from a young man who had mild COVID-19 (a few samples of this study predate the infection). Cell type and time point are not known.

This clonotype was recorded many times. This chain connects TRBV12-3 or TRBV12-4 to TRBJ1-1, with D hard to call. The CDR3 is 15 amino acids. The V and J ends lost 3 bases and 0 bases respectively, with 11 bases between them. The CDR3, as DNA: TGTGCCAGCAGTTTTCGGAGGCTGATGAACACTGAAGCTTTCTTT. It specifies CASSFRRLMNTEAFF.

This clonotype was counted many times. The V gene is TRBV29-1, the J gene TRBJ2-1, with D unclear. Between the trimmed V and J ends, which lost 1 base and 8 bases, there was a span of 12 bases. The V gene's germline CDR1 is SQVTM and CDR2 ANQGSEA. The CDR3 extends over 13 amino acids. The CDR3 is CSVEADLAYEQFF. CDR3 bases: TGCAGCGTTGAAGCAGACTTAGCATATGAGCAGTTCTTC.

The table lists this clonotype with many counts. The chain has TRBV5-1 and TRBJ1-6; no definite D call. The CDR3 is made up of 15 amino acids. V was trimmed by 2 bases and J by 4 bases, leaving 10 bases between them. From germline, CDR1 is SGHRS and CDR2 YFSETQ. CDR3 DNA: TGCGCCAGCAGCTTACCACTTGATTATAATTCACCCCTCCACTTT. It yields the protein CASSLPLDYNSPLHF.

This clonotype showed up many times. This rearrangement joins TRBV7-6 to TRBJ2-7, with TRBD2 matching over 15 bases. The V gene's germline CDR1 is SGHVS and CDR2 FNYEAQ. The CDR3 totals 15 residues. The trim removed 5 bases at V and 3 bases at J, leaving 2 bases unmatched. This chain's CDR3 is CASSGTSGGYYEQYF. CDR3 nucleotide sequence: TGTGCCAGCAGCGGGACTAGCGGGGGGTACTACGAGCAGTACTTC.

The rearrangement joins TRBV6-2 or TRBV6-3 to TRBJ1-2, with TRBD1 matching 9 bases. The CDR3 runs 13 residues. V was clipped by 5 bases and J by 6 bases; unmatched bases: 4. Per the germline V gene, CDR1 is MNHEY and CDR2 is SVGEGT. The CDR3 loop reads CASSKTGGHGYTF. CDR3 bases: TGTGCCAGCAGTAAAACAGGGGGCCATGGCTACACCTTC.

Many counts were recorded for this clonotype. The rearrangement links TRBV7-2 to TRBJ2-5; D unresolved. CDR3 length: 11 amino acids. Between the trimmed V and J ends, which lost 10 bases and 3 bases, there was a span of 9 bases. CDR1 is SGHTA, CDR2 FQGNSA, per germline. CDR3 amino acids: CATQRKETQYF. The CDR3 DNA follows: TGTGCCACCCAACGAAAAGAGACCCAGTACTTC.

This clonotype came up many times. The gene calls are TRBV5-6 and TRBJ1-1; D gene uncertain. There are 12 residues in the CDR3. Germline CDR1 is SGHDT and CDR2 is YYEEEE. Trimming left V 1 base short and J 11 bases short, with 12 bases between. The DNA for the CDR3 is TGTGCCAGCAGCTTGACAAACGGATTGGCTTTCTTT. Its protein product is CASSLTNGLAFF.

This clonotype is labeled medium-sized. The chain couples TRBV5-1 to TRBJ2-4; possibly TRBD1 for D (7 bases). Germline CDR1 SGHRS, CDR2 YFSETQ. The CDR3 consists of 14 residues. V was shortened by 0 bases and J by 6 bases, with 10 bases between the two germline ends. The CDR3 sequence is CASSLGQGGNIQYF. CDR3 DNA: TGCGCCAGCAGCTTGGGCCAGGGGGGAAACATTCAGTACTTC. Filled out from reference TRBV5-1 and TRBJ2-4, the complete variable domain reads KAGVTQTPRYLIKTRGQQVTLSCSPISGHRSVSWYQQTPGQGLQFLFEYFSETQRNKGNFPGRFSGRQFSNSRSEMNVSTLELGDSALYLCASSLGQGGNIQYFGAGTRLSVL.

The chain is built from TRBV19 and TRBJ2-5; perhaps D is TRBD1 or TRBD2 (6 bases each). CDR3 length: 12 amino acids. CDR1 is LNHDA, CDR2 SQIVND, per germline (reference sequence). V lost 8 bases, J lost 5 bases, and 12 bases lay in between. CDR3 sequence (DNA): TGTGCCAGTCAAGGGGGGCCGGAGACCCAGTACTTC. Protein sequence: CASQGGPETQYF.

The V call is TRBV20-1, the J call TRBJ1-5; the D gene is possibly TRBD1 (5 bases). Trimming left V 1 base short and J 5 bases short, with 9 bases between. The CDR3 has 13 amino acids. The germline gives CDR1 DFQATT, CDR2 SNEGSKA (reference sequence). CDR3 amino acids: CSARGREYQPQHF. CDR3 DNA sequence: TGCAGTGCTAGAGGCAGGGAATATCAGCCCCAGCATTTT.

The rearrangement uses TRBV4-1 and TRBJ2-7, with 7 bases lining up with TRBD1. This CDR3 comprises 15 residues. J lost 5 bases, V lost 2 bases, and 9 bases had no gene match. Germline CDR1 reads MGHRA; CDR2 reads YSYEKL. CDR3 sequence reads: CASSQHGTALNEQYF. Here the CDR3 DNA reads TGCGCCAGCAGCCAACATGGGACAGCCCTCAACGAGCAGTACTTC.

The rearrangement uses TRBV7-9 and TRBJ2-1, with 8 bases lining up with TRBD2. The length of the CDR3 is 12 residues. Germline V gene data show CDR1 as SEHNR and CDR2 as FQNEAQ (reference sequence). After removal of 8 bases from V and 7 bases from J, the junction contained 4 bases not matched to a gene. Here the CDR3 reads CASRGGVNEQFF. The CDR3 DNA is TGTGCCAGCCGGGGGGGTGTGAATGAGCAGTTCTTC.

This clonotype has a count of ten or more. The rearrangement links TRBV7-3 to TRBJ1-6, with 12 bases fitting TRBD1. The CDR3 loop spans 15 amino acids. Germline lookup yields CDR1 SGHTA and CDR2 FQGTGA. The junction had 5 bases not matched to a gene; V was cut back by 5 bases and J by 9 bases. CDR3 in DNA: TGTGCCAGCAGCCTCCGGGACAGGGGGCTTTCACCCCTCCACTTT. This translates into CASSLRDRGLSPLHF.

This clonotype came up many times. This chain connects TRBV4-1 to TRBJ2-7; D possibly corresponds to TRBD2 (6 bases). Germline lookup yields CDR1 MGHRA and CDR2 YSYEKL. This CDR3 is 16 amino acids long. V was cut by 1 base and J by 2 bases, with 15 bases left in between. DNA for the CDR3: TGCGCCAGCAGCCAAGCGGCGAGCGGGTTAGCCTACGAGCAGTACTTC. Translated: CASSQAASGLAYEQYF.

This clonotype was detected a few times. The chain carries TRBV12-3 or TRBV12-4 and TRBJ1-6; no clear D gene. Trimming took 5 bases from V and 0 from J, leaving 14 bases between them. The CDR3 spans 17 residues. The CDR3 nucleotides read TGTGCCAGCAGTCTATCCCTGGGATTCTCCTATAATTCACCCCTCCACTTT. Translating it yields CASSLSLGFSYNSPLHF.

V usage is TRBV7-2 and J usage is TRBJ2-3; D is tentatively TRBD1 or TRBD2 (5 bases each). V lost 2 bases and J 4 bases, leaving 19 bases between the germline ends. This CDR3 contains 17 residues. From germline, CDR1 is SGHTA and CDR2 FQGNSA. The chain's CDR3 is CASSLWGIPPGPDTQYF. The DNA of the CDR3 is TGTGCCAGCAGCTTATGGGGGATACCACCGGGACCAGATACGCAGTATTTT.

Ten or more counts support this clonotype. CDR3 nucleotide sequence: TGTGCCAGCGGGGGAGGTGAAGCTTTCTTT. This gives the protein CASGGGEAFF. The chain uses TRBV6-6 and TRBJ1-1, with a possible D match to TRBD1 (5 bases). Per germline, CDR1 MNHNY and CDR2 SVGAGI (reference sequence). V lost 8 bases and J lost 7, with 8 bases in between. This CDR3 spans 10 amino acids.

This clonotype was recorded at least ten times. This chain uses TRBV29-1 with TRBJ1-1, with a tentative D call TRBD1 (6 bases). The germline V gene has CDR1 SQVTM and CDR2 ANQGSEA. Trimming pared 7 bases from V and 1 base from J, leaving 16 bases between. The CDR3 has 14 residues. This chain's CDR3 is CSAIGGQPNTEAFF. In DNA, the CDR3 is TGCAGCGCAATAGGGGGACAACCGAACACTGAAGCTTTCTTT. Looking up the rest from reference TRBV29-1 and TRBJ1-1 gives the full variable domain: SAVISQKPSRDICQRGTSLTIQCQVDSQVTMMFWYRQQPGQSLTLIATANQGSEATYESGFVIDKFPISRPNLTFSTLTVSNMSPEDSSIYLCSAIGGQPNTEAFFGQGTRLTVV.

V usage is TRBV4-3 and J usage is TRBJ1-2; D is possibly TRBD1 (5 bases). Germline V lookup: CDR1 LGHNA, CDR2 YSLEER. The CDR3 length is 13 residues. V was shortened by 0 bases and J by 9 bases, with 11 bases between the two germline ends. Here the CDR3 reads CASSQEPGLSYTF. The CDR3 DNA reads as TGCGCCAGCAGCCAAGAACCAGGGCTCAGCTACACCTTC.

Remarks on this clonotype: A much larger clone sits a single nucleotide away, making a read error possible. CDR3 loop: CASSGKSGSTDTQYF. CDR3 DNA sequence: TGTGCCAGCAGCGGAAAGAGCGGGAGCACAGATACGCAGTATTTT. V usage is TRBV7-3 and J usage is TRBJ2-3; perhaps TRBD2 as D (6 bases). Trimming removed 5 bases from V and 0 bases from J, with 12 bases in between. The CDR3 runs to 15 residues. Germline V gene sequence: CDR1 SGHTA, CDR2 FQGTGA.

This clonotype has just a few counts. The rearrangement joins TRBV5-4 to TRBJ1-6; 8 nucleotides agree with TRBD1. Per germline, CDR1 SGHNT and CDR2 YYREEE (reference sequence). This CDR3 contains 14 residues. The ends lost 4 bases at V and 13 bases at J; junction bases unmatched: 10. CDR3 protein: CASSLDRGGTPLHF. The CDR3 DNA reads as TGTGCCAGCAGCCTAGACAGGGGAGGGACGCCCCTCCACTTT.

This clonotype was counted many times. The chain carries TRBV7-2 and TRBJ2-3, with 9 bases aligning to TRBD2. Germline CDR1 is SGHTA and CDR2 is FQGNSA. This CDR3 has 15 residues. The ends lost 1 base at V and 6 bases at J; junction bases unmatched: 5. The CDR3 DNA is TGTGCCAGCAGCTTAGTAGCGGGGGCTGGGGATACGCAGTATTTT. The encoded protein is CASSLVAGAGDTQYF.

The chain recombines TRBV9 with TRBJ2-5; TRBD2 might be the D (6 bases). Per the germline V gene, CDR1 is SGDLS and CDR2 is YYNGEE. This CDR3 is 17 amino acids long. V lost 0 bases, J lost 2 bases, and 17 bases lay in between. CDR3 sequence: CASSVGIAGWLQETQYF. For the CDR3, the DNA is TGTGCCAGCAGCGTAGGAATTGCGGGATGGCTACAAGAGACCCAGTACTTC.

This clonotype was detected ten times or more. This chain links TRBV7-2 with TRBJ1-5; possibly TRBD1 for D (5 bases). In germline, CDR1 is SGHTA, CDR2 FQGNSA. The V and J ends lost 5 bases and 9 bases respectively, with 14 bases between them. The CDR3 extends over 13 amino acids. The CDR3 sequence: CASSIGGVRPQHF. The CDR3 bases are TGTGCCAGCAGCATAGGAGGGGTGAGGCCCCAGCATTTT.

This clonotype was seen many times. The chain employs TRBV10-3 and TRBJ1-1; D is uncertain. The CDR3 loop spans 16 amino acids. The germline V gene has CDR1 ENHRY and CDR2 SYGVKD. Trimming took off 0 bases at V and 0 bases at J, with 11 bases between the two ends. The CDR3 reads CAISESRTALNTEAFF. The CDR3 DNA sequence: TGTGCCATCAGTGAGTCGAGAACAGCCCTGAACACTGAAGCTTTCTTT.

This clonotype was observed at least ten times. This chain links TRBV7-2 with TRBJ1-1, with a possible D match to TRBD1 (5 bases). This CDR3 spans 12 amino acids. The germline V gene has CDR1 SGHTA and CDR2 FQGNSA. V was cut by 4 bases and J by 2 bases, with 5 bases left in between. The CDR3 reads CASSWDNTEAFF. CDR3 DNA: TGTGCCAGCAGCTGGGACAACACTGAAGCTTTCTTT.

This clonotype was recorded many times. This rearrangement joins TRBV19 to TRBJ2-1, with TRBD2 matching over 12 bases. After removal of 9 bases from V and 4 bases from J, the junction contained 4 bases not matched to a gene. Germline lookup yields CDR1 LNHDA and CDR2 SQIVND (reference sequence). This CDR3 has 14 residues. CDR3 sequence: CASTGLAGYNEQFF. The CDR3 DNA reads TGTGCCAGCACAGGACTAGCGGGGTACAATGAGCAGTTCTTC.

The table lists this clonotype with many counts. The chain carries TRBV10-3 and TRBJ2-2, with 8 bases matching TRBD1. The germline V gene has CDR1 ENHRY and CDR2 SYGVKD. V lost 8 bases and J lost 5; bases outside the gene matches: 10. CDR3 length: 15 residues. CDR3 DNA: TGTGCCATCGGAGACGCCCAGGGGGCAACCGGGGAGCTGTTTTTT. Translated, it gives CAIGDAQGATGELFF.

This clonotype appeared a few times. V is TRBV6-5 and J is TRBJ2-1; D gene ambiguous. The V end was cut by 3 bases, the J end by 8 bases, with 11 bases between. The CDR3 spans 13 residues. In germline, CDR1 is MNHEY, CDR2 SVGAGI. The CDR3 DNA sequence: TGTGCCAGCAGTTATTACCCTGGCTATGAGCAGTTCTTC. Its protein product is CASSYYPGYEQFF.